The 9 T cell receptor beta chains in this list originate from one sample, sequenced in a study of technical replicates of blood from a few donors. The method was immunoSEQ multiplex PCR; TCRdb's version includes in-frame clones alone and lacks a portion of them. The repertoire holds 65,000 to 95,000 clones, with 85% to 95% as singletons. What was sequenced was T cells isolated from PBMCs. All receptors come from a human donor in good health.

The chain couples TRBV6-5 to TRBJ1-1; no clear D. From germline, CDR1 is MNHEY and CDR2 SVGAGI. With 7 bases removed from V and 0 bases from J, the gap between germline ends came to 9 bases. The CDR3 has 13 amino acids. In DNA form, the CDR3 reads TGTGCCAGCACCCCCGGGGTGAACACTGAAGCTTTCTTT. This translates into CASTPGVNTEAFF.

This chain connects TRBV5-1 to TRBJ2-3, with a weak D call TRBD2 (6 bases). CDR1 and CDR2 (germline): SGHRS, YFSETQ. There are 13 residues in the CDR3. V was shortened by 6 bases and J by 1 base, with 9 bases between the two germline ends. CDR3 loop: CASTGEGTDTQYF. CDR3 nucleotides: TGCGCCAGCACCGGGGAGGGCACAGATACGCAGTATTTT.

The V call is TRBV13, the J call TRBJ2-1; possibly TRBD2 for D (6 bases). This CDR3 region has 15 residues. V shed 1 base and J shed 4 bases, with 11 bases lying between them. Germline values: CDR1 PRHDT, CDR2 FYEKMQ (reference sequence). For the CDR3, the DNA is TGTGCCAGCAGCTTAGATGGACTACAGTACAATGAGCAGTTCTTC. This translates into CASSLDGLQYNEQFF.

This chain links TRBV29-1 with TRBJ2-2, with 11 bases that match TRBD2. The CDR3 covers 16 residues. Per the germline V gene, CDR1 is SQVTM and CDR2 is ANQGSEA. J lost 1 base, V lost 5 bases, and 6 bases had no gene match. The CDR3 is CSVTSGSPLNTGELFF. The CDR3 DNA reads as TGCAGCGTTACTAGCGGGAGTCCCTTGAACACCGGGGAGCTGTTTTTT.

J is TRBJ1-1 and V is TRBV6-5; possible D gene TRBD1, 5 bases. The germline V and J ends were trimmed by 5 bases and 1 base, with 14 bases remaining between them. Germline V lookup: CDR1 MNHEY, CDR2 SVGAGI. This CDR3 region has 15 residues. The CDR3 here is CASSQSGLTNTEAFF. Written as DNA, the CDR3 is TGTGCCAGCAGTCAATCGGGACTAACGAACACTGAAGCTTTCTTT.

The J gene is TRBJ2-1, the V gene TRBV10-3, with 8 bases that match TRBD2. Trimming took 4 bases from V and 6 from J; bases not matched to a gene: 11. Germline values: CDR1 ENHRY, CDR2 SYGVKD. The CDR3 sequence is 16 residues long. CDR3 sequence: CAISAVVGLEGNEQFF. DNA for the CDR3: TGTGCCATCAGTGCCGTCGTGGGACTAGAGGGCAATGAGCAGTTCTTC.

The CDR3 spells CASSKADTGDFEAFF. The CDR3 DNA reads TGTGCCAGCAGCAAAGCGGACACAGGGGACTTTGAAGCTTTCTTT. The chain uses TRBV21-1 and TRBJ1-1; the DNA was not compared with TRBD1, the D call given in the table. TRBV21-1 is deemed a pseudogene. There are 15 residues in the CDR3.

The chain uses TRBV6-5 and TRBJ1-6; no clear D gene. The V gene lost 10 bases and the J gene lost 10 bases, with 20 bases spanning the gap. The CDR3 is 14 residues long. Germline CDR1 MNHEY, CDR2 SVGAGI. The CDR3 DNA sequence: TGTGCCACCCATGGGAGGGAAAATGAATCACCCCTCCACTTT. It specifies CATHGRENESPLHF.

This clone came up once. The CDR3 region is CAISPKRIGLNTGELFF. The CDR3 nucleotides are TGTGCCATCAGCCCCAAGCGCATTGGCCTAAACACCGGGGAGCTGTTTTTT. This sequence joins TRBV10-3 and TRBJ2-2; D not certain. The ends were cut back, 6 bases at V and 2 bases at J, with 19 bases in the middle. This CDR3 has 17 residues. The germline CDR1 and CDR2 sequences are ENHRY and SYGVKD.